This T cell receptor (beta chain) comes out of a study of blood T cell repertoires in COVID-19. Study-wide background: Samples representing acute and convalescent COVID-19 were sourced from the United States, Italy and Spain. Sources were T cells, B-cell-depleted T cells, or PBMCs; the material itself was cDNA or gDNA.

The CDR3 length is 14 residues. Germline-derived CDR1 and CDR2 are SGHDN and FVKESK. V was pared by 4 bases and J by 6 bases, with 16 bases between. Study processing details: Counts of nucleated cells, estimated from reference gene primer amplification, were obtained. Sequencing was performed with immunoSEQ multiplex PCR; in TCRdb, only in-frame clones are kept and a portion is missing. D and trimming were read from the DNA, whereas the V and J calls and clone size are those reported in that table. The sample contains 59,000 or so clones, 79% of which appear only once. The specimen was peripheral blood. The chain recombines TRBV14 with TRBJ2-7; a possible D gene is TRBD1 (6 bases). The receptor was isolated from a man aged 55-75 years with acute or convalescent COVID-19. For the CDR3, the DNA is TGTGCCAGCAGCCTTCCGGGACGAGGGGGCGAGCAGTACTTC. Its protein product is CASSLPGRGGEQYF.